The TCR beta chain described here comes from a study of cytomegalovirus exposure and HLA in healthy donors. 60 Vbeta and 13 Jbeta primers were used in PCR. In the original analysis: Per a later analysis, the number of unique TCR beta chains was approximately 80 million, of which some 10 million were shared. The method was immunoSEQ multiplex PCR; TCRdb's version includes in-frame clones alone and lacks a portion of them. D and trimming were read from the DNA, whereas the V and J calls and clone size are those reported in that table. The table has 150,000 to 200,000 clones, around 80% seen once. Germline CDR1 and CDR2: MNHNS and SASEGT. This CDR3 spans 14 amino acids. Study-level results: There were a few CMV-associated chains whose specificity for CMV antigens was confirmed in vitro. Analyzed later, association rates of TCRs varied across HLA loci, with DRB1 most and HLA-C fewest.

In regard to this clone: The antigen remains undetermined.

This sequence originates from a woman in her thirties or forties in good health and CMV-seropositive. Specimen: PBMCs. The chain carries TRBV6-1 and TRBJ1-4; 7 positions match TRBD1. The CDR3 protein is CEGDSFATNEKLFF. The DNA for the CDR3 is TGTGAAGGGGACAGTTTTGCAACTAATGAAAAACTGTTTTTT.